A single sample is the source of the 32 T cell receptor beta chains below, sequenced in a study of cytomegalovirus exposure and HLA in healthy donors. Profiled with immunoSEQ multiplex PCR; TCRdb holds only in-frame clones, not every one. In the table there are around 200,000 clones, about 80% of which are singletons. Sample: PBMCs. These receptors were collected from a woman younger than 35 in good health and CMV-seropositive.

This clone was seen a few times. The rearrangement links TRBV7-7 to TRBJ1-5; D ambiguous. Between the trimmed V and J ends, which lost 6 bases and 5 bases, there was a span of 11 bases. The germline CDR1 and CDR2 sequences are SSHAT and FNYEAQ (reference sequence). CDR3 size: 13 residues. CDR3 residues: CASSTGLDQPQHF. The CDR3 coding sequence is TGTGCCAGCAGTACGGGTCTAGATCAGCCCCAGCATTTT.

This clone is a singleton in its sample. The J gene is TRBJ2-7, the V gene TRBV11-3, with D maybe TRBD1 (5 bases). The CDR3 is 12 amino acids. Trimming took off 5 bases at V and 3 bases at J, with 8 bases between the two ends. The germline V gene has CDR1 SGHNT and CDR2 YENEEA. This chain's CDR3 is CASSIRDYEQYF. The CDR3 DNA sequence: TGTGCCAGCAGCATCAGGGACTACGAGCAGTACTTC.

The rearrangement links TRBV6-5 to TRBJ1-2; maybe TRBD1 (5 bases). Germline V lookup: CDR1 MNHEY, CDR2 SVGAGI. This CDR3 comprises 13 residues. V was pared by 1 base and J by 6 bases, with 9 bases between. CDR3 protein: CASSYWQGDGYTF. DNA for the CDR3: TGTGCCAGCAGTTACTGGCAGGGTGATGGCTACACCTTC.

This clone is medium-sized within its sample. The chain recombines TRBV9 with TRBJ1-2; the D gene is possibly TRBD1 (5 bases). This CDR3 contains 17 residues. V was clipped by 0 bases and J by 0 bases, with 15 bases between them. Germline V CDR1 and CDR2: SGDLS, YYNGEE. CDR3 protein: CASSVGFETDPNYGYTF. CDR3 bases: TGTGCCAGCAGCGTAGGTTTCGAGACAGACCCTAACTATGGCTACACCTTC.

V usage is TRBV25-1 and J usage is TRBJ1-1; no clear D. V was shortened by 6 bases and J by 10 bases, with 12 bases between the two germline ends. The CDR3 sequence is 11 residues long. Per the germline V gene, CDR1 is MGHDK and CDR2 is SYGVNS. The CDR3 nucleotides are TGTGCCAGCAGAATCTATAGGAGAGCTTTCTTT. Residues: CASRIYRRAFF.

This chain uses TRBV27 with TRBJ1-1; a weak D match, TRBD1 (5 bases). V was shortened by 8 bases and J by 0 bases, with 13 bases between the two germline ends. The CDR3 sequence is 14 residues long. Germline-derived CDR1 and CDR2 are MNHEY and SMNVEV (reference sequence). CDR3 amino acids: CASSPTALNTEAFF. DNA for the CDR3: TGTGCCAGCTCCCCGACAGCCCTGAACACTGAAGCTTTCTTT.

This chain connects TRBV2 to TRBJ1-1, with D unclear. This CDR3 region has 13 residues. V lost 4 bases and J lost 1, with 7 bases in between. Germline-derived CDR1 and CDR2 are SNHLY and FYNNEI. The CDR3 region is CASSVRGNTEAFF. CDR3 DNA sequence: TGTGCCAGCAGTGTTCGAGGGAACACTGAAGCTTTCTTT.

The V call is TRBV7-2, the J call TRBJ1-2; D may be TRBD1 (5 bases). The CDR3 has 13 amino acids. Trimming stripped 4 bases from V and 8 bases from J, with 14 bases between. Germline lookup yields CDR1 SGHTA and CDR2 FQGNSA. CDR3 in amino acids: CASSSTRQSGYTF. The CDR3 nucleotides are TGTGCCAGCAGCTCTACTCGACAGAGCGGCTACACCTTC.

The J gene is TRBJ2-4, the V gene TRBV4-2, with D tentatively TRBD1 (5 bases). The V gene lost 0 bases and the J gene lost 0 bases, with 9 bases spanning the gap. The CDR3 totals 16 residues. Looked up from germline, CDR1 is LGHNA and CDR2 is YNFKEQ. CDR3 DNA: TGTGCCAGCAGCCAAGAGCCAGGGATAGCCAAAAACATTCAGTACTTC. Translation: CASSQEPGIAKNIQYF.

The CDR3 DNA reads TGTGCCAGCAGCTTGGAGCGAGGCTACGAGCAGTACTTC. It specifies CASSLERGYEQYF. This chain links TRBV5-6 with TRBJ2-7, with unresolved D. Germline loops: CDR1 SGHDT, CDR2 YYEEEE. Trimming removed 0 bases at V and 3 bases at J, with 7 bases between. The CDR3 has 13 residues.

This chain connects TRBV2 to TRBJ2-7; 7 bases fit TRBD2. CDR1 is SNHLY, CDR2 FYNNEI, per germline. The CDR3 has 17 residues. J was trimmed by 1 base and V by 0 bases; bases with no gene match: 9. As DNA, the CDR3 is TGTGCCAGCAGTGAAGCGCTTGGGGGGGTGTTATCCTACGAGCAGTACTTC. This translates into CASSEALGGVLSYEQYF.

This rearrangement joins TRBV7-2 to TRBJ2-7; 9 bases align to TRBD2. The CDR3 has 15 amino acids. Unmatched junction bases numbered 9, after V lost 5 bases and J lost 4 bases. CDR1 and CDR2 (germline): SGHTA, FQGNSA. CDR3 residues: CASSARGGGVYEQYF. The CDR3, as DNA: TGTGCCAGCAGCGCCCGGGGCGGGGGGGTATACGAGCAGTACTTC.

The chain carries TRBV6-5 and TRBJ1-5; D might be TRBD1 (6 bases). CDR3 size: 15 residues. CDR1 is MNHEY and CDR2 is SVGAGI in the germline V gene. Trimming pared 6 bases from V and 4 bases from J, leaving 16 bases between. The CDR3 reads CASRRRQVPNQPQHF. For the CDR3, the DNA is TGTGCCAGCAGACGACGACAGGTTCCTAATCAGCCCCAGCATTTT.

This clone came up once. The CDR3 DNA sequence: TGTGCCAGCAGTGAGAGGTTTAGCTCCTACAATGAGCAGTTCTTC. As protein: CASSERFSSYNEQFF. The chain joins TRBV6-1 to TRBJ2-1; D unresolved. The germline V gene encodes CDR1 MNHNS and CDR2 SASEGT. The CDR3 runs to 15 residues. V dropped 3 bases and J dropped 0 bases, with 9 bases sitting between them.

This chain uses TRBV5-1 with TRBJ2-3, with D perhaps matching TRBD1 (6 bases). Germline V gene lookup returns CDR1 SGHRS and CDR2 YFSETQ. The CDR3 contains 14 residues. Trimming removed 4 bases from V and 2 bases from J, with 11 bases in between. This CDR3 is CASSGQSITDTQYF. The CDR3 nucleotides read TGCGCCAGCAGCGGACAGTCGATCACAGATACGCAGTATTTT.

The rearrangement joins TRBV5-4 to TRBJ2-1, with D possibly being TRBD1 (6 bases). This CDR3 comprises 13 residues. From germline, CDR1 is SGHNT and CDR2 YYREEE (reference sequence). The V end was cut by 6 bases, the J end by 4 bases, with 11 bases between. This chain's CDR3 is CASTFQGYNEQFF. The CDR3 bases are TGTGCCAGCACCTTTCAGGGGTACAATGAGCAGTTCTTC.

J is TRBJ1-4 and V is TRBV6-1; maybe TRBD1 (6 bases). This CDR3 is 14 amino acids long. Germline values: CDR1 MNHNS, CDR2 SASEGT. V was shortened by 10 bases and J by 4 bases, with 16 bases between the two germline ends. CDR3 nucleotides: TGTGCCACGGGACAAACGCTTATTAATGAAAAACTGTTTTTT. Protein: CATGQTLINEKLFF.

This rearrangement joins TRBV2 to TRBJ1-2, with D possibly matching TRBD1 (6 bases). The germline V gene has CDR1 SNHLY and CDR2 FYNNEI. CDR3 length: 14 amino acids. V lost 6 bases, J lost 3 bases, and 14 bases lay in between. The CDR3 DNA is TGTGCCAGCAGGGAGACAGGTCCTGACTATGGCTACACCTTC. This translates into CASRETGPDYGYTF.

The V and J genes are TRBV5-4 and TRBJ1-6; 7 nucleotides agree with TRBD1. Trimming took 4 bases from V and 10 from J; bases not matched to a gene: 17. Germline V gives CDR1 SGHNT, CDR2 YYREEE (reference sequence). The CDR3 sequence is 17 residues long. Written as DNA, the CDR3 is TGTGCCAGCAGCCGGTACGCTCAGGGGGTTGTTGAGTCACCCCTCCACTTT. Protein: CASSRYAQGVVESPLHF. Supplemented by reference TRBV5-4 and TRBJ1-6, the full variable domain reads ETGVTQSPTHLIKTRGQQVTLRCSSQSGHNTVSWYQQALGQGPQFIFQYYREEENGRGNFPPRFSGLQFPNYSSELNVNALELDDSALYLCASSRYAQGVVESPLHFGNGTRLTVT.

The rearrangement joins TRBV28 to TRBJ1-2; TRBD1 aligns across 8 bases. Trimming at V came to 2 bases and at J to 5 bases, leaving 7 bases not matched to a gene. The CDR3 contains 15 residues. Germline CDR1 and CDR2: MDHEN and SYDVKM. As DNA, the CDR3 is TGTGCCAGCAGTTTAGGCAGGGGGCTCGGGTATGGCTACACCTTC. Translated: CASSLGRGLGYGYTF.

The rearrangement joins TRBV7-2 to TRBJ1-5; perhaps TRBD1 as D (5 bases). The CDR3 is 15 amino acids. CDR1 is SGHTA and CDR2 is FQGNSA in the germline V gene. The V and J ends lost 1 base and 1 base respectively, with 8 bases between them. DNA for the CDR3: TGTGCCAGCAGCTTAGGTGGGGGGAGCAATCAGCCCCAGCATTTT. Translated: CASSLGGGSNQPQHF.

CDR3 sequence reads: CASKQGYNEQFF. The CDR3 nucleotides read TGTGCCAGCAAACAGGGATACAATGAGCAGTTCTTC. This rearrangement joins TRBV6-1 to TRBJ2-1; possible D gene TRBD1, 6 bases. The CDR3 has 12 amino acids. Trimming pared 7 bases from V and 4 bases from J, leaving 8 bases between. The germline gives CDR1 MNHNS, CDR2 SASEGT.

V gene TRBV5-1 combines with J gene TRBJ1-6; 8 positions match TRBD1. The CDR3 spans 15 residues. Germline V gives CDR1 SGHRS, CDR2 YFSETQ. With V trimmed by 4 bases and J by 9 bases, 9 bases remained unmatched. CDR3 in DNA: TGCGCCAGCAGCGGAGACAGGGGCCGTAGTTCACCCCTCCACTTT. Residues: CASSGDRGRSSPLHF.

J is TRBJ2-7 and V is TRBV28; a possible D gene is TRBD1 (5 bases). The CDR3 is made up of 15 amino acids. Germline CDR1 reads MDHEN; CDR2 reads SYDVKM. Trimming removed 6 bases at V and 0 bases at J, with 15 bases between. Here the CDR3 reads CASRSGSLGSYEQYF. In nucleotides, the CDR3 is TGTGCCAGCAGATCAGGGTCGCTCGGCTCCTACGAGCAGTACTTC.

The chain is built from TRBV11-2 and TRBJ2-1; 7 nucleotides agree with TRBD1. J was trimmed by 7 bases and V by 5 bases; bases with no gene match: 11. The CDR3 contains 15 residues. Germline CDR1 SGHAT, CDR2 FQNNGV. This CDR3 reads CASSPDRVIGNEQFF. CDR3 in DNA: TGTGCCAGCAGCCCCGACAGGGTTATTGGGAATGAGCAGTTCTTC.

The rearrangement links TRBV21-1 to TRBJ2-3; whether TRBD2, the table's D call, matches the DNA was not checked. TRBV21-1 is designated a pseudogene. There are 13 residues in the CDR3. The CDR3 spells CASSKRGIDTQYF. The CDR3 coding sequence is TGTGCCAGCAGCAAACGAGGGATCGATACGCAGTATTTT.

The rearrangement uses TRBV7-2 and TRBJ2-5; TRBD2 agrees at 8 bases. The J segment lost 2 bases and the V segment lost 1 base, leaving 3 bases of the junction unmatched. The germline CDR1 and CDR2 sequences are SGHTA and FQGNSA. The CDR3 has 15 residues. CDR3 nucleotides: TGTGCCAGCAGCTTAGATACGGGGGGGCAAGAGACCCAGTACTTC. Translation: CASSLDTGGQETQYF.

The rearrangement links TRBV7-9 to TRBJ1-6; 8 bases align to TRBD1. Germline V CDR1 and CDR2: SEHNR, FQNEAQ (reference sequence). The CDR3 extends over 16 amino acids. V trimming: 5 bases; J trimming: 9 bases; junction bases outside the gene matches: 12. As DNA, the CDR3 is TGTGCCAGCAGCCCCGTGGGTCCAGGGGGCGGTTCACCCCTCCACTTT. Translation: CASSPVGPGGGSPLHF.

The chain joins TRBV2 to TRBJ1-2; weak D call: TRBD1 (5 bases). Deletions cut 2 bases from V and 6 bases from J, with 13 bases between. This CDR3 region has 14 residues. The germline V gene has CDR1 SNHLY and CDR2 FYNNEI. The chain's CDR3 is CASSEQGLADGYTF. The DNA of the CDR3 is TGTGCCAGCAGTGAACAGGGACTGGCGGATGGCTACACCTTC.

This chain uses TRBV11-3 with TRBJ2-7; D possibly corresponds to TRBD2 (5 bases). This CDR3 has 13 residues. V was clipped by 4 bases and J by 4 bases, with 11 bases between them. CDR1 is SGHNT and CDR2 is YENEEA in the germline V gene. CDR3 loop: CASSYGRGYEQYF. For the CDR3, the DNA is TGTGCCAGCAGCTATGGACGGGGATACGAGCAGTACTTC.

The V and J genes are TRBV11-2 and TRBJ1-1, with 8 bases aligning to TRBD1. The CDR3 has 16 amino acids. Germline CDR1 SGHAT, CDR2 FQNNGV. V lost 5 bases and J lost 4; bases outside the gene matches: 12. The CDR3, as DNA: TGTGCCAGCAGCCAACTACAGGGACAGGAATCCACTGAAGCTTTCTTT. Translation: CASSQLQGQESTEAFF.

The chain uses TRBV2 and TRBJ2-4, with 7 bases lining up with TRBD2. The CDR3 spans 13 residues. Germline-derived CDR1 and CDR2 are SNHLY and FYNNEI. The ends lost 6 bases at V and 7 bases at J; junction bases unmatched: 6. CDR3 DNA: TGTGCCAGCAGCTCTTTGGGGGGGAACATTCAGTACTTC. Its protein product is CASSSLGGNIQYF.